This T cell receptor beta chain stems from a study of control samples from healthy donors and cancer patients. This table comes from immunoSEQ multiplex PCR, and its TCRdb copy is limited to in-frame clones, with some not included. The sample has around 130,000 clones, just under 90% seen once. V lost 0 bases and J lost 1; bases outside the gene matches: 4. In germline, CDR1 is LNHDA, CDR2 SQIVND (reference sequence). This CDR3 is built from 17 residues. The chain employs TRBV19 and TRBJ1-5; 9 bases map to TRBD1. Sequences were obtained from PBMCs. The clonotype comes from a man between 45 and 60 years old with head and neck cancer. The CDR3 spells CASSIEVGQGSNQPQHF. The CDR3, as DNA: TGTGCCAGTAGTATAGAGGTGGGACAGGGAAGCAATCAGCCCCAGCATTTT.